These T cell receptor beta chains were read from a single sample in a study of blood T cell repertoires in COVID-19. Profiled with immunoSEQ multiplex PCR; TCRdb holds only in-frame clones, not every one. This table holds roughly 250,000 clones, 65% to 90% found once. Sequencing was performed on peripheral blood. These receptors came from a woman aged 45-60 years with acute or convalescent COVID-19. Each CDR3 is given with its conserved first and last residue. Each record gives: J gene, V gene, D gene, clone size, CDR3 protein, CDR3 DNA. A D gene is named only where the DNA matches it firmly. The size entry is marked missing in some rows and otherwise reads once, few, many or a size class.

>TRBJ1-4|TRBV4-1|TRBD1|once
CASRGRGPEKLFF
TGCGCCAGCCGGGGCAGGGGGCCTGAAAAACTGTTTTTT
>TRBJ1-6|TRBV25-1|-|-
CASSEYSLTGSPLHF
TGTGCCAGCAGTGAATACAGCCTTACAGGTTCACCCCTCCACTTT
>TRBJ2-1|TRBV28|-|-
CASSGGTGAGHYNEQFF
TGTGCCAGCAGTGGAGGGACCGGAGCGGGTCACTACAATGAGCAGTTCTTC
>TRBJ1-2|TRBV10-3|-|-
CAISDWSDSYGYTF
TGTGCCATCAGTGATTGGTCCGACAGCTATGGCTACACCTTC
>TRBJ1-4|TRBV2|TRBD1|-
CASSESDRAYEKLFF
TGTGCCAGCAGTGAAAGCGACAGGGCTTATGAAAAACTGTTTTTT
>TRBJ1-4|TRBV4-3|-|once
CASSQVNREKLFF
TGCGCCAGCAGCCAAGTGAACAGGGAAAAACTGTTTTTT
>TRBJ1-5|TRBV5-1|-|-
CASSLGSRQPQHF
TGCGCCAGCAGCTTGGGGAGTCGTCAGCCCCAGCATTTT
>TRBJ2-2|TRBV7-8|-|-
CASSLVGSGNTGELFF
TGTGCCAGCAGCTTAGTAGGTAGCGGGAACACCGGGGAGCTGTTTTTT
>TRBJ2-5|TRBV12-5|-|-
CASGLVRPGGETQYF
TGTGCTAGTGGTTTGGTACGACCCGGCGGCGAGACCCAGTACTTC
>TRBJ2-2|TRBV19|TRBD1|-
CASSMDRSNTGELFF
TGTGCCAGTAGTATGGACAGGTCGAACACCGGGGAGCTGTTTTTT
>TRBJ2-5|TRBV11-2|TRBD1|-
CASSSRQGGETQYF
TGTGCCAGCAGCTCGCGACAGGGCGGCGAGACCCAGTACTTC
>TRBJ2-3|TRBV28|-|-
CASSLGGWSVTDTQYF
TGTGCCAGCAGTTTAGGGGGGTGGTCGGTTACAGATACGCAGTATTTT
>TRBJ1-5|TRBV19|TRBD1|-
CASSERGRDQPQHF
TGTGCCAGTAGTGAAAGGGGGCGAGATCAGCCCCAGCATTTT
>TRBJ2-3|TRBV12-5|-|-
CASGLGQIDTQYF
TGTGCTAGTGGTTTGGGGCAAATCGATACGCAGTATTTT
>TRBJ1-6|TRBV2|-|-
CASSGPGLPDNSPLHF
TGTGCCAGCAGTGGACCAGGGCTCCCCGATAATTCACCCCTCCACTTT
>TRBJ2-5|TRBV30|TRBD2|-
CAWSVGLAGGGETQYF
TGTGCCTGGAGTGTCGGACTAGCGGGAGGAGGAGAGACCCAGTACTTC
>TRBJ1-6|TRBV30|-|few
CAGTSEVGSPLHF
TGTGCCGGGACGTCAGAGGTAGGATCACCCCTCCACTTT
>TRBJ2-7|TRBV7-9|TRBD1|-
CASSLRDREGDEQYF
TGTGCCAGCAGCTTACGGGACAGGGAGGGAGACGAGCAGTACTTC
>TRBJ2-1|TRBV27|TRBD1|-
CASSNGALRGRNEQFF
TGTGCCAGCAGCAATGGGGCGCTAAGGGGGCGGAATGAGCAGTTCTTC
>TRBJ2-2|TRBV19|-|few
CASRTVLNTGELFF
TGTGCCAGCCGAACAGTTTTGAACACCGGGGAGCTGTTTTTT
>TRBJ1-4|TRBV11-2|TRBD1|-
CASSLAGTGGEKLFF
TGTGCCAGCAGCTTAGCCGGGACAGGCGGAGAAAAACTGTTTTTT
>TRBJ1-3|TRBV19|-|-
CASSELHTIYF
TGTGCCAGTAGCGAACTTCACACCATATATTTT
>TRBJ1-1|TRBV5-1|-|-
CASSPQGLTTEAFF
TGCGCCAGCAGCCCGCAGGGGCTGACGACTGAAGCTTTCTTT
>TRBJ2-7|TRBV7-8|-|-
CASSLTDSYEQYF
TGTGCCAGCAGCTTAACGGACAGCTACGAGCAGTACTTC
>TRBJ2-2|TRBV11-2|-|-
CARSWGGRGTGELFF
TGTGCCCGCAGCTGGGGGGGCAGGGGCACCGGGGAGCTGTTTTTT
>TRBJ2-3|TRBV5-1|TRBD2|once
CASSLRLAGVTDTQYF
TGCGCCAGCAGCTTGAGGCTAGCGGGAGTAACAGATACGCAGTATTTT
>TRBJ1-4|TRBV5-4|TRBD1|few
CASSPGTGLLREKLFF
TGTGCCAGCAGCCCCGGGACAGGGCTTCTTCGAGAAAAACTGTTTTTT
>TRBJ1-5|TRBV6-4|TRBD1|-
CASSYEDRHPRNQPQHF
TGTGCCAGCAGTTACGAGGACAGGCACCCTCGCAATCAGCCCCAGCATTTT
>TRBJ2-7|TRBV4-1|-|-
CASSLEDTGVQYF
TGCGCCAGCAGCCTTGAAGATACGGGGGTACAGTACTTC
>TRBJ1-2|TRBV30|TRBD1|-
CAWSVQGVGTF
TGTGCCTGGAGCGTACAGGGGGTCGGGACCTTC
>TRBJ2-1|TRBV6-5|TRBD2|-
CASSTSGSVNEQFF
TGTGCCAGCTCTACTAGCGGGAGTGTAAATGAGCAGTTCTTC
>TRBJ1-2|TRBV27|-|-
CASSPRVSGGYTF
TGTGCCAGCAGTCCCCGCGTATCGGGTGGCTACACCTTC
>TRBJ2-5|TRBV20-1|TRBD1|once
CSASTGASRETQYF
TGCAGTGCTAGTACAGGGGCATCGCGTGAGACCCAGTACTTC
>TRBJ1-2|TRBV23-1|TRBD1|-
CASSHPPATGEEVYTF
TGCGCCAGCAGTCATCCCCCCGCCACAGGGGAAGAGGTCTACACCTTC
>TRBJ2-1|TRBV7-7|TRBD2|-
CASSTGLENEQFF
TGTGCCAGCAGCACGGGACTAGAGAATGAGCAGTTCTTC